The 8 T cell receptor beta chains reported below all come from one sample, sequenced in a study of CD8 T cells in ankylosing spondylitis. One entry per CDR3 protein, called by TCRdb with MiXCR from the 5' RACE reads. The data contain about 240,000 distinct CDR3 sequences, approximately 9% of them singletons. The sample taken for sequencing was blood, either unsorted or a sorted T cell fraction (not recorded which). These receptor sequences come from a male donor with ankylosing spondylitis or in good health (not recorded which).

This clonotype occurred a few times. This chain joins TRBV12-3 or TRBV12-4 and TRBJ2-2, with D unresolved. Deletions cut 6 bases from V and 1 base from J, with 9 bases between. CDR3 length equals 14 residues. The CDR3 sequence is CASSKTLNTGELFF. The CDR3 bases are TGTGCCAGCAGCAAGACCCTGAACACCGGGGAGCTGTTTTTT.

This clonotype came up many times. The V call is TRBV15, the J call TRBJ1-3; D is ambiguous. Deletions cut 1 base from V and 3 bases from J, with 13 bases between. The germline CDR1 and CDR2 sequences are LNHNV and YYDKDF (reference sequence). The CDR3 is 16 residues long. The CDR3 is CATSRATTESGNTIYF. The CDR3 DNA reads TGTGCCACCAGCAGAGCCACAACAGAGAGTGGAAACACCATATATTTT.

This clonotype showed up many times. The chain links TRBV15 to TRBJ1-1, with TRBD1 matching 9 bases. CDR1 and CDR2 (germline): LNHNV, YYDKDF (reference sequence). The CDR3 contains 13 residues. With 6 bases clipped from V and 5 bases from J, the junction kept 4 bases outside the gene matches. The CDR3 reads CATRQGARTEAFF. The DNA for the CDR3 is TGTGCCACCAGACAGGGGGCAAGGACTGAAGCTTTCTTT.

This clonotype was counted ten times or more. The chain uses TRBV12-3 or TRBV12-4 and TRBJ1-5; D ambiguous. CDR3 size: 12 residues. The V gene lost 6 bases and the J gene lost 6 bases, with 9 bases spanning the gap. DNA of the CDR3: TGTGCCAGCAGCACCCTCGGTCAGCCCCAGCATTTT. This gives the protein CASSTLGQPQHF.

This clonotype was seen many times. The V and J genes are TRBV27 and TRBJ2-3; D might be TRBD1 (6 bases). Per germline, CDR1 MNHEY and CDR2 SMNVEV (reference sequence). Trimming pared 2 bases from V and 1 base from J, leaving 10 bases between. The CDR3 consists of 15 residues. CDR3: CASSLRDKGTDTQYF. CDR3 nucleotide sequence: TGTGCCAGCAGTTTACGGGACAAGGGCACAGATACGCAGTATTTT.

This clonotype showed up many times. CDR3 coding DNA: TGCAGTGCCGGACTACCCAGCACAGATACGCAGTATTTT. Amino acids: CSAGLPSTDTQYF. The V gene is TRBV20-1, the J gene TRBJ2-3, with a possible D match to TRBD2 (6 bases). Germline CDR1 DFQATT, CDR2 SNEGSKA (reference sequence). The CDR3 covers 13 residues. V shed 6 bases and J shed 0 bases, with 10 bases lying between them.

This clonotype was recorded at least ten times. The gene calls are TRBV5-1 and TRBJ2-5; 9 bases fit TRBD1. The CDR3 is made up of 16 amino acids. Unmatched junction bases numbered 10, after V lost 4 bases and J lost 3 bases. CDR1 and CDR2 from the germline V gene are SGHRS and YFSETQ. The CDR3: CASSLLGRTGEETQYF. As DNA, the CDR3 is TGCGCCAGCAGCCTTCTAGGAAGGACAGGGGAAGAGACCCAGTACTTC.

The chain carries TRBV3-1 and TRBJ1-2; D may be TRBD1 (5 bases). The CDR3 totals 16 residues. The V and J ends lost 0 bases and 5 bases respectively, with 16 bases between them. Germline V gene sequence: CDR1 LGHDT, CDR2 YNNKEL (reference sequence). CDR3 in amino acids: CASSQDLDTAWYGYTF. CDR3 nucleotide sequence: TGTGCCAGCAGCCAAGATCTGGACACCGCTTGGTATGGCTACACCTTC.